The 21 T cell receptor beta chains presented below share a single source sample, sequenced in a study of T-cell memory formation after mild COVID-19 (dated by TCRdb to about 2021). The library was obtained by 5' RACE. Sequencer: Illumina NovaSeq 6000. TCRdb reprocessing: public reads trimmed at Q25 with fastp, clones called with MiXCR, in-frame beta chains kept. Here each entry gathers all rows of one CDR3 protein and keeps the most common genes and DNA. Here the sample has approximately 250,000 distinct CDR3 sequences; around 17% occur a single time. The ten largest clones capture more than 20% of the sample. Sequencing was done on a sample of PBMCs or a T cell subset sorted from them (not recorded which). All receptors derive from a young man who had mild COVID-19 (a few samples of this study predate the infection). The sample titles of this study are shuffled in the database, so cell type and time point are left out; the donor was told from shared clones.

The J gene is TRBJ2-2, the V gene TRBV7-8; TRBD2 matches 9 bases. Trimming removed 2 bases from V and 5 bases from J; junction bases left unmatched: 12. This CDR3 is built from 18 residues. Germline-derived CDR1 and CDR2 are SGHVS and FQNEAQ. The CDR3 sequence: CASSLMGLAGAGTGELFF. Written as DNA, the CDR3 is TGTGCCAGCAGCTTAATGGGACTAGCTGGTGCCGGAACCGGGGAGCTGTTTTTT.

The V and J genes are TRBV6-2 or TRBV6-3 and TRBJ2-5, with unresolved D. The CDR3 consists of 15 residues. V was clipped by 7 bases and J by 0 bases, with 15 bases between them. CDR1 MNHEY and CDR2 SVGEGT come from the germline V gene. This CDR3 reads CASTPFSGNQETQYF. CDR3 sequence (DNA): TGTGCCAGCACCCCCTTCTCAGGAAACCAAGAGACCCAGTACTTC.

This clonotype was recorded a few times. V and J are TRBV20-1 and TRBJ2-7; 9 positions match TRBD2. The CDR3 loop spans 14 amino acids. The V gene's germline CDR1 is DFQATT and CDR2 SNEGSKA (reference sequence). V was clipped by 3 bases and J by 1 base; unmatched bases: 4. CDR3 loop: CSARLAGQSYEQYV. The DNA of the CDR3 is TGCAGTGCTAGGCTAGCGGGGCAATCCTACGAGCAGTACGTC.

In this sample, this clonotype turned up many times. This rearrangement joins TRBV4-1 to TRBJ2-1; 9 bases agree with TRBD2. This CDR3 is built from 14 residues. Trimming removed 4 bases from V and 8 bases from J; junction bases left unmatched: 6. CDR1 MGHRA and CDR2 YSYEKL come from the germline V gene. CDR3 amino acids: CASSPWTSEDEQFF. As DNA, the CDR3 is TGCGCCAGCAGCCCTTGGACTAGCGAGGATGAGCAGTTCTTC.

This clonotype was observed at least ten times. The rearrangement uses TRBV6-5 and TRBJ1-1; possibly TRBD1 for D (6 bases). CDR1 and CDR2 from the germline V gene are MNHEY and SVGAGI. There are 14 residues in the CDR3. The ends were cut back, 4 bases at V and 7 bases at J, with 16 bases in the middle. CDR3 residues: CASSSFNRAGEAFF. CDR3 DNA sequence: TGTGCCAGCAGTTCTTTTAACAGGGCGGGTGAAGCTTTCTTT.

The chain couples TRBV12-3 or TRBV12-4 to TRBJ1-1; TRBD1 is a possible D gene (5 bases). The CDR3 sequence is 14 residues long. V dropped 6 bases and J dropped 4 bases, with 15 bases sitting between them. The CDR3 bases are TGTGCCAGCAGGGCCCCGACAGCGCCCACTGAAGCTTTCTTT. As protein: CASRAPTAPTEAFF.

This chain links TRBV5-6 with TRBJ2-3, with 8 nucleotides matching TRBD1. Losses at the gene ends were 4 bases for V and 4 bases for J; bases not matched to a gene: 2. This CDR3 contains 13 residues. Germline lookup yields CDR1 SGHDT and CDR2 YYEEEE. CDR3 amino acids: CASSDRGADTQYF. The DNA of the CDR3 is TGTGCCAGCAGCGACAGGGGCGCAGATACGCAGTATTTT.

This clonotype was detected only a few times. The chain joins TRBV12-3 or TRBV12-4 to TRBJ2-1; a weak D match, TRBD1 (5 bases). CDR3 length: 14 amino acids. V lost 2 bases and J lost 6, with 11 bases in between. CDR3 sequence reads: CASSLTRGANEQFF. CDR3 nucleotide sequence: TGTGCCAGCAGTTTAACGCGTGGGGCCAATGAGCAGTTCTTC.

V usage is TRBV2 and J usage is TRBJ2-3; the D gene could be TRBD1 or TRBD2 (5 bases each). V was trimmed by 3 bases and J by 4 bases, leaving 11 bases between them. CDR3 size: 14 residues. Germline CDR1 and CDR2: SNHLY and FYNNEI. The chain's CDR3 is CASSEGPGPDTQYF. CDR3 coding DNA: TGTGCCAGCAGTGAGGGACCGGGGCCAGATACGCAGTATTTT.

This clonotype has a handful of counts. V gene TRBV6-6 combines with J gene TRBJ2-2; the D call may be TRBD1 or TRBD2 (5 bases each). The CDR3 totals 14 residues. V gave up 7 bases and J gave up 3 bases, with 12 bases separating them. Germline CDR1 reads MNHNY; CDR2 reads SVGAGI (reference sequence). The CDR3 DNA is TGTGCCAGCATCCAGGGACCTTACACCGGGGAGCTGTTTTTT. It is translated as CASIQGPYTGELFF.

This clonotype was found many times. The chain uses TRBV29-1 and TRBJ2-1; D is unclear. Deletions cut 1 base from V and 8 bases from J, with 12 bases between. CDR1 is SQVTM, CDR2 ANQGSEA, per germline. The CDR3 consists of 13 residues. Here the CDR3 reads CSVEADLAYEQFF. In nucleotides, the CDR3 is TGCAGCGTTGAAGCAGACTTAGCATATGAGCAGTTCTTC.

The V call is TRBV7-2, the J call TRBJ2-7, with D possibly being TRBD2 (5 bases). Germline CDR1 is SGHTA and CDR2 is FQGNSA. This CDR3 spans 15 amino acids. The V end lost 3 bases, the J end lost 4 bases, and 16 bases lay between the germline ends. DNA for the CDR3: TGTGCCAGCAGCTTCCATCTCGGGATAGCGTACGAGCAGTACGTC. Its translation is CASSFHLGIAYEQYV.

This clonotype appeared many times. The rearrangement uses TRBV5-6 and TRBJ1-1, with D unresolved. CDR3 length: 14 amino acids. Between the trimmed V and J ends, which lost 4 bases and 1 base, there was a span of 11 bases. Germline CDR1 is SGHDT and CDR2 is YYEEEE. Written as DNA, the CDR3 is TGTGCCAGCAGCCCCGACTTATCGAACACTGAAGCTTTCTTT. Protein: CASSPDLSNTEAFF.

The chain employs TRBV3-1 and TRBJ1-5; D may be TRBD1 (5 bases). The germline V gene has CDR1 LGHDT and CDR2 YNNKEL (reference sequence). This CDR3 spans 13 amino acids. V was shortened by 1 base and J by 9 bases, with 10 bases between the two germline ends. The CDR3 loop reads CASSQVGGRPQHF. In DNA, the CDR3 is TGTGCCAGCAGCCAAGTCGGGGGAAGGCCCCAGCATTTT.

V and J are TRBV5-4 and TRBJ2-5; D remains ambiguous. The CDR3 is 13 amino acids. CDR1 SGHNT and CDR2 YYREEE come from the germline V gene (reference sequence). Deletions cut 0 bases from V and 2 bases from J, with 5 bases between. CDR3 sequence reads: CASSLEIQETQYF. CDR3 nucleotides: TGTGCCAGCAGCTTGGAGATACAAGAGACCCAGTACTTC. Full variable domain (remainder filled in from reference TRBV5-4 and TRBJ2-5): ETGVTQSPTHLIKTRGQQVTLRCSSQSGHNTVSWYQQALGQGPQFIFQYYREEENGRGNFPPRFSGLQFPNYSSELNVNALELDDSALYLCASSLEIQETQYFGPGTRLLVL.

This clonotype turned up a few times. The V gene is TRBV24-1, the J gene TRBJ2-1; 10 nucleotides match TRBD1. Germline CDR1 and CDR2: KGHDR and SFDVKD. The CDR3 runs 16 residues. J gave up 2 bases and V 6 bases, and 6 bases lay outside the gene matches. The CDR3: CATSQSGQGTYNEQFF. As DNA, the CDR3 is TGTGCCACCAGTCAGTCGGGACAGGGGACCTACAATGAGCAGTTCTTC.

The V and J genes are TRBV20-1 and TRBJ1-4; D may be TRBD1 (6 bases). Germline V CDR1 and CDR2: DFQATT, SNEGSKA (reference sequence). The CDR3 sequence is 14 residues long. The germline V and J ends were trimmed by 1 base and 6 bases, with 12 bases remaining between them. CDR3 sequence: CSARGGPGDEKLFF. DNA of the CDR3: TGCAGTGCTAGAGGGGGGCCGGGGGATGAAAAACTGTTTTTT.

This chain uses TRBV6-5 with TRBJ1-3; no clear D gene. V was shortened by 10 bases and J by 0 bases, with 16 bases between the two germline ends. Germline V gene data show CDR1 as MNHEY and CDR2 as SVGAGI. This CDR3 spans 15 amino acids. CDR3 loop: CATKGRAHSGNTIYF. CDR3 DNA: TGTGCCACTAAAGGGCGGGCGCACTCTGGAAACACCATATATTTT.

This clonotype came up many times. The V and J genes are TRBV6-2 or TRBV6-3 and TRBJ2-3; D possibly corresponds to TRBD1 (5 bases). The CDR3 has 15 residues. With 5 bases removed from V and 2 bases from J, the gap between germline ends came to 14 bases. The germline gives CDR1 MNHEY, CDR2 SVGEGT. The CDR3 here is CASSPSAGFTDTQYF. The CDR3 DNA reads as TGTGCCAGCAGTCCCAGCGCAGGGTTCACAGATACGCAGTATTTT.

There are a few counts of this clonotype. The V call is TRBV5-1, the J call TRBJ1-1; D is uncertain. Per the germline V gene, CDR1 is SGHRS and CDR2 is YFSETQ. V lost 0 bases, J lost 1 base, and 22 bases lay in between. This CDR3 spans 19 amino acids. Here the CDR3 reads CASSLVPFLPRPANTEAFF. DNA for the CDR3: TGCGCCAGCAGCTTGGTCCCATTCTTGCCGCGACCGGCGAACACTGAAGCTTTCTTT.

This clonotype was counted at least ten times. This chain uses TRBV5-1 with TRBJ2-5; tentatively, D is TRBD1 or TRBD2 (6 bases each). Per the germline V gene, CDR1 is SGHRS and CDR2 is YFSETQ. The CDR3 totals 13 residues. V lost 0 bases, J lost 5 bases, and 8 bases lay in between. CDR3 nucleotides: TGCGCCAGCAGCTTGGGGGGGGCTGAGACCCAGTACTTC. Translated: CASSLGGAETQYF.